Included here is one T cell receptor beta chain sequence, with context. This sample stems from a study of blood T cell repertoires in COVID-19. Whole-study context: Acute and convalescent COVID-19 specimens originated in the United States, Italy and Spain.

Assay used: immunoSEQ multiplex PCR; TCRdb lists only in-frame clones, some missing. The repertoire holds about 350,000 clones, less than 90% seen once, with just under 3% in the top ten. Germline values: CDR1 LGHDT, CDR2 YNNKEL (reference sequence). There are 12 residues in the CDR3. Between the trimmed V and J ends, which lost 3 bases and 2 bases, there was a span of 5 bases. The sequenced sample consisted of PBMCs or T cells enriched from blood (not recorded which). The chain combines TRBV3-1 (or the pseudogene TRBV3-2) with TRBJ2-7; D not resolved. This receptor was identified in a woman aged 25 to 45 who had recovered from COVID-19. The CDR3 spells CASSHGTYEQYF. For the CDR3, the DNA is TGTGCCAGCAGCCACGGTACCTACGAGCAGTACTTC.